The rows below give T cell receptor beta chains drawn from one sample of a study of blood T cell repertoires in COVID-19. Produced via immunoSEQ multiplex PCR; TCRdb's table is partial and in-frame only. The sample lists 150,000 to 200,000 clones, 87% occurring once. Input material: peripheral blood. These receptors originate from a woman aged 70-85 years with COVID-19, enrolled during active disease. CDR3s include the opening cysteine and the closing phenylalanine or tryptophan. D genes are given only for firm matches.

v_gene	j_gene	d_gene	CDR3aa
TRBV7-3	TRBJ2-5	TRBD1	CASRPGQGAGETQYF
TRBV19	TRBJ1-5	TRBD1	CASSETTGGIKPQHF
TRBV5-1	TRBJ1-2	TRBD1	CASSLGQADTNYGYTF
TRBV6-5	TRBJ1-4	.	CASSAQFLNEKLFF
TRBV19	TRBJ2-3	TRBD2	CASSTLSGGAWDTQYF
TRBV28	TRBJ1-4	TRBD1	CASIMGQGIGKLFF
TRBV2	TRBJ2-2	.	CASSNGRGDTGELFF
TRBV30	TRBJ2-1	TRBD2	CAWAPGGEQFF
TRBV12-3/TRBV12-4	TRBJ1-2	.	CASSLKQWYGYTF
TRBV29-1	TRBJ1-1	.	CSVDRQPEAFF
TRBV5-6	TRBJ2-7	TRBD1	CASSAETGEGYEQYF
TRBV3-1/TRBV3-2	TRBJ2-1	TRBD2	CASSQLRGGYNEQFF
TRBV3-1/TRBV3-2	TRBJ2-2	TRBD2	CASSQDRGGPTGELFF
TRBV28	TRBJ2-7	.	CASSLSSLGAYEQYF
TRBV6-5	TRBJ1-5	.	CASERGGNQPQHF
TRBV7-9	TRBJ2-3	TRBD1	CASSSRDSLSTDTQYF
TRBV11-2	TRBJ1-4	.	CASSLGAGAGEKLFF
TRBV5-1	TRBJ1-2	TRBD1	CASSLVQGNYGYTF
TRBV28	TRBJ2-3	TRBD1	CASSRTGLDTQYF
TRBV30	TRBJ1-5	.	CAWSIGLDQPQHF
TRBV7-8	TRBJ1-3	.	CASSLQGSQGTGNTIYF
TRBV6-6	TRBJ1-5	.	CASSYFREGYQPQHF
TRBV7-9	TRBJ1-6	.	CASSSGTNNGSPLHF
TRBV28	TRBJ1-5	TRBD1	CASSLGRTGRASNQPQHF
TRBV28	TRBJ2-7	.	CASSYYPDRPYEQYF
TRBV11-2	TRBJ2-3	.	CASSLISGGPDTQYF
TRBV10-3	TRBJ1-1	.	CAISEALTEAFF